The next 14 T cell receptor beta chains were all read from a single sample in a study of T cells in Graves' hyperthyroidism and ophthalmopathy. RNA transcripts provided the source from which TCR beta CDR3 regions were amplified. Researchers ran a first-round RT-PCR on the TCR CDR3 using the HTBI primer set. TCRdb re-called the multiplex PCR reads with MiXCR, one entry per CDR3 protein. The sample has 480,000 or so distinct CDR3 sequences; 46% are singletons. Sample: peripheral blood or thyroid tissue (not recorded which). Every receptor here comes from an adult woman with Graves' disease, either hyperthyroidism or ophthalmopathy (not recorded which).

The chain carries TRBV6-5 and TRBJ1-1; D is undetermined. Trimming took off 5 bases at V and 8 bases at J, with 18 bases between the two ends. This CDR3 has 14 residues. From germline, CDR1 is MNHEY and CDR2 SVGAGI. CDR3 in DNA: TGTGCCAGCAGTACGCCGGGATGGGCCAACGAAGCTTTCTTT. Translated, it gives CASSTPGWANEAFF.

This clonotype was seen many times. The chain is built from TRBV5-1 and TRBJ1-1; 8 bases align to TRBD1. CDR1 is SGHRS, CDR2 YFSETQ, per germline. The CDR3 has 15 amino acids. V was pared by 4 bases and J by 2 bases, with 7 bases of the junction left unmatched. This chain's CDR3 is CASSSPGQGNTEAFF. The CDR3 nucleotides are TGCGCCAGCAGCAGTCCAGGACAGGGAAACACTGAAGCTTTCTTT. Filled out from reference TRBV5-1 and TRBJ1-1, the complete variable domain reads KAGVTQTPRYLIKTRGQQVTLSCSPISGHRSVSWYQQTPGQGLQFLFEYFSETQRNKGNFPGRFSGRQFSNSRSEMNVSTLELGDSALYLCASSSPGQGNTEAFFGQGTRLTVV.

The chain carries TRBV24-1 and TRBJ2-5; a weak D match, TRBD2 (5 bases). The CDR3 runs 15 residues. Germline values: CDR1 KGHDR, CDR2 SFDVKD. V lost 1 base and J 7 bases, leaving 15 bases between the germline ends. CDR3 amino acids: CATSDFPSRDVTQYF. CDR3 nucleotides: TGTGCCACCAGTGATTTCCCTAGCCGAGACGTGACCCAGTACTTC.

The count of this clonotype is one. The V gene is TRBV19, the J gene TRBJ1-5; D not certain. Germline V gives CDR1 LNHDA, CDR2 SQIVND (reference sequence). Between the trimmed V and J ends, which lost 6 bases and 6 bases, there was a span of 21 bases. This CDR3 spans 16 amino acids. The CDR3 sequence: CASRYAGQVRGQPQHF. The DNA of the CDR3 is TGTGCCAGTAGATACGCCGGGCAGGTACGGGGTCAGCCCCAGCATTTT. The full variable domain, in which reference TRBV19 and TRBJ1-5 provide the parts outside the CDR3, is DGGITQSPKYLFRKEGQNVTLSCEQNLNHDAMYWYRQDPGQGLRLIYYSQIVNDFQKGDIAEGYSVSREKKESFPLTVTSAQKNPTAFYLCASRYAGQVRGQPQHFGDGTRLSIL.

The chain links TRBV5-3 to TRBJ1-2, with 7 bases that match TRBD1. TRBV5-3 falls under the ORF class, with uncertain function. V lost 8 bases, J lost 6 bases, and 10 bases stayed unmatched. This CDR3 is built from 13 residues. DNA of the CDR3: TGTGCCAGCACCGCGACAGGGCGAGATGGCTACACCTTC. It is translated as CASTATGRDGYTF.

CDR3 residues: CSASRDRAYEQYF. In DNA form, the CDR3 reads TGCAGTGCTAGCCGGGACAGGGCCTACGAGCAGTACTTC. V is TRBV20-1 and J is TRBJ2-7; TRBD1 agrees at 9 bases. Germline loops: CDR1 DFQATT, CDR2 SNEGSKA (reference sequence). Unmatched junction bases numbered 2, after V lost 3 bases and J lost 2 bases. The CDR3 is 13 amino acids.

The chain couples TRBV7-6 to TRBJ2-7; 9 nucleotides agree with TRBD1. The CDR3 length is 13 residues. Germline CDR1 and CDR2: SGHVS and FNYEAQ. The V segment lost 5 bases and the J segment 5 bases; nucleotides outside the gene matches: 4. For the CDR3, the DNA is TGTGCCAGCAGCGAGGACAGGGGTGACGAGCAGTACTTC. Residues: CASSEDRGDEQYF.

The chain couples TRBV20-1 to TRBJ1-2; weak D call: TRBD1 (5 bases). CDR3 length equals 13 residues. V was shortened by 6 bases and J by 5 bases, with 16 bases between the two germline ends. Looked up from germline, CDR1 is DFQATT and CDR2 is SNEGSKA (reference sequence). The CDR3 spells CSASPGTAYGYTF. CDR3 sequence (DNA): TGCAGTGCGAGTCCCGGGACGGCTTATGGCTACACCTTC.

The chain uses TRBV20-1 and TRBJ1-1; weak D call: TRBD1 (5 bases). The CDR3 length is 15 residues. V lost 0 bases to trimming and J lost 8 bases, with 19 bases between them. Per germline, CDR1 DFQATT and CDR2 SNEGSKA (reference sequence). CDR3 loop: CSARDPGLQKGEAFF. CDR3 nucleotide sequence: TGCAGTGCTAGAGATCCGGGGCTACAAAAGGGGGAAGCTTTCTTT.

V usage is TRBV7-9 and J usage is TRBJ2-7, with TRBD2 matching 9 bases. After removal of 3 bases from V and 3 bases from J, the junction contained 9 bases not matched to a gene. The CDR3 covers 16 residues. Germline CDR1 and CDR2: SEHNR and FQNEAQ (reference sequence). Written as DNA, the CDR3 is TGTGCCAGCAGCTTGGATGGGGTTAGCGGGAGCTACGAGCAGTACTTC. Translation: CASSLDGVSGSYEQYF. Variable domain in full (rest from reference TRBV7-9 and TRBJ2-7): DTGVSQNPRHKITKRGQNVTFRCDPISEHNRLYWYRQTLGQGPEFLTYFQNEAQLEKSRLLSDRFSAERPKGSFSTLEIQRTEQGDSAMYLCASSLDGVSGSYEQYFGPGTRLTVT.

This clonotype was recorded many times. The junction and the germline gene differ at one end; a read error may be behind it. This chain joins TRBV7-7 and TRBJ2-5; D not resolved. The length of the CDR3 is 14 residues. Germline CDR1 SSHAT, CDR2 FNYEAQ (reference sequence). DNA for the CDR3: TGTGCTAGCAGCTTATTGGGAAAACAAGAGACCCAGTACTTC. Translating gives CASSLLGKQETQYF.

This clonotype was found many times. The rearrangement links TRBV10-1 to TRBJ1-4, with D unclear. Germline values: CDR1 WNHNN, CDR2 SYGVQD (reference sequence). Trimming cost V 4 bases and J 0 bases, with 9 bases left between them. The CDR3 spans 15 residues. The CDR3 DNA sequence: TGCGCCAGCAGTGCGAGGGTTGCAACTAATGAAAAACTGTTTTTT. Translating gives CASSARVATNEKLFF.

This clonotype was recorded many times. This sequence joins TRBV12-3 or TRBV12-4 and TRBJ1-2, with D tentatively TRBD1 (6 bases). V dropped 7 bases and J dropped 4 bases, with 19 bases sitting between them. The CDR3 has 15 residues. The CDR3 protein is CASKPTGPEGYGYTF. The DNA for the CDR3 is TGTGCCAGCAAACCAACAGGGCCGGAAGGCTATGGCTACACCTTC.

The J gene is TRBJ2-7, the V gene TRBV7-6; 8 bases align to TRBD1. The CDR3 covers 15 residues. With 1 base clipped from V and 3 bases from J, the junction kept 5 bases outside the gene matches. Per germline, CDR1 SGHVS and CDR2 FNYEAQ. The CDR3 reads CASSLERDRNYEQYF. The CDR3 DNA follows: TGTGCCAGCAGCTTAGAAAGGGACAGGAACTACGAGCAGTACTTC.